A selection of T cell receptor beta chains follows, all from one sample in a study of shared clonotypes between healthy human individuals. The data were produced by immunoSEQ multiplex PCR, yet TCRdb's version contains in-frame clones alone and is incomplete. The table includes about 1.5 million clones, approximately 98% detected once. The sequencing input was naive CD4+ T cells sorted from blood. Source of these receptors: a man under 40 in good health. Each CDR3 is given with its conserved first and last residue. A D gene is named only where the DNA matches it firmly.

NA	13	TRBV11-2	TRBJ1-1	CASSLGPSGKAFF	TGTGCCAGCAGCTTAGGTCCCTCAGGGAAAGCTTTCTTT
TRBD2	15	TRBV28	TRBJ2-6	CASSAGGSGANVLTF	TGTGCCAGCAGTGCGGGGGGCTCTGGGGCCAACGTCCTGACTTTC
TRBD1	14	TRBV6-1	TRBJ2-5	CASITDRGVKTQYF	TGTGCCAGCATCACCGACAGGGGGGTTAAGACCCAGTACTTC
NA	13	TRBV5-1	TRBJ2-7	CASSLRPRGEQYF	TGCGCCAGCAGCTTGCGGCCTAGAGGCGAGCAGTACTTC
NA	12	TRBV6-5	TRBJ2-1	CASSSGTLAQFF	TGTGCCAGCAGTTCCGGCACCCTCGCGCAGTTCTTC
NA	15	TRBV7-8	TRBJ2-3	CASSTRDSLGDTQYF	TGTGCCAGCAGCACCCGGGACTCTCTGGGAGATACGCAGTATTTT
TRBD2	20	TRBV28	TRBJ2-1	CASIPAGASSGLGSYNEQFF	TGTGCCAGCATCCCCGCGGGAGCGTCTTCAGGTTTAGGCTCCTACAATGAGCAGTTCTTC
NA	13	TRBV5-1	TRBJ1-1	CASSWGPNTEAFF	TGCGCCAGCAGCTGGGGGCCGAACACTGAAGCTTTCTTT
TRBD1	12	TRBV29-1	TRBJ2-1	CSTGQGFNEQFF	TGCAGCACGGGACAGGGGTTCAATGAGCAGTTCTTC
NA	15	TRBV5-4	TRBJ2-1	CASSTGQTTYNEQFF	TGTGCCAGCAGCACCGGACAGACAACCTACAATGAGCAGTTCTTC
TRBD2	15	TRBV19	TRBJ2-3	CASSIRGSRGDTQYF	TGTGCCAGTAGTATCCGCGGGAGTCGAGGAGATACGCAGTATTTT
TRBD2	18	TRBV5-1	TRBJ2-7	CASSPSFAGGRKVYEQYF	TGCGCCAGCAGCCCCTCATTTGCGGGAGGAAGAAAAGTCTACGAGCAGTACTTC
TRBD1	18	TRBV7-9	TRBJ2-7	CASSFPLYGTGSSYEQYF	TGTGCCAGCAGCTTTCCCCTATACGGGACAGGATCCTCCTACGAGCAGTACTTC
TRBD2	15	TRBV5-4	TRBJ2-1	CASSLASGRHSEQFF	TGTGCCAGCAGCTTGGCTAGCGGGAGGCATAGTGAGCAGTTCTTC
NA	14	TRBV18	TRBJ1-1	CASSPSERNTEAFF	TGTGCCAGCTCACCATCAGAGAGGAACACTGAAGCTTTCTTT